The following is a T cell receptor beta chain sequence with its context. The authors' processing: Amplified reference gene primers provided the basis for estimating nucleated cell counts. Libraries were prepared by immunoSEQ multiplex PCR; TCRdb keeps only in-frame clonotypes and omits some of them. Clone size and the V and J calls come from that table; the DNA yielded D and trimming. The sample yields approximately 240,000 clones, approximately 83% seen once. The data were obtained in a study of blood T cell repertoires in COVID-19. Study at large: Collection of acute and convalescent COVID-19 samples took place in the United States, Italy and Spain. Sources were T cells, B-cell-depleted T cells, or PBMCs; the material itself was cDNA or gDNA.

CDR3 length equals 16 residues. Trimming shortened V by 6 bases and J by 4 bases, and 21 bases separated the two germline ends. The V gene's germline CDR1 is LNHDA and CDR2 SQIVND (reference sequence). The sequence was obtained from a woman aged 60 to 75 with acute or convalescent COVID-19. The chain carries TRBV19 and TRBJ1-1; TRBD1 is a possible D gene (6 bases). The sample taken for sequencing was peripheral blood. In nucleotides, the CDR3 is TGTGCCAGTAGATCAGGGGCGGTCTCCTTAAGCACTGAAGCTTTCTTT. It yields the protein CASRSGAVSLSTEAFF.